This T cell receptor beta chain is from a study of metastatic and nonmetastatic thyroid tumors. As processed by the authors: In papillary thyroid cancer, a distant-metastasis classifier was built using CDR3 differences across clinicopathological groups. TCRdb re-called clones via MiXCR from the PCR reads. It is TCRdb's table, rather than the study itself, that gives the V and J calls and clone size. The sample includes roughly 25,000 clones, about a quarter seen only once; the top ten take about 16%. Among the patients, none had received any treatment before thyroid surgery. Germline CDR1 SGHVS, CDR2 FQNEAQ. The CDR3 spans 15 residues. Trimming cost V 3 bases and J 3 bases, with 15 bases left between them.

Sequences were obtained from blood. V gene TRBV7-8 combines with J gene TRBJ2-7, with D maybe TRBD2 (6 bases). This sequence was found in a male donor with papillary thyroid cancer or a benign thyroid nodule (not recorded which). Some clones in this sample may be carry-over from other donors' samples. The CDR3 region has the DNA TGTGCCAGCAGCTTGGTGGCGGGGAGCCTCTACGAGCAGTACTTC. This gives the protein CASSLVAGSLYEQYF.